The 23 T cell receptor beta chains listed next were all sequenced from one sample in a study of OX40 agonist ivuxolimab in advanced cancers. Generated by immunoSEQ multiplex PCR, the TCRdb table keeps only in-frame clones and is missing some. The table lists around 79,000 clones, about 91% of them singletons. The source was CD4+ or CD8+ T cells sorted from blood, collected in a trial of the OX40 agonist ivuxolimab. These receptors all come from an adult with an advanced solid tumor such as melanoma, head and neck, liver or kidney cancer.

The rearrangement uses TRBV18 and TRBJ2-7, with TRBD2 matching 12 bases. Trimming took 3 bases from V and 2 from J; bases not matched to a gene: 2. Germline CDR1 KGHSH, CDR2 LQKENI. The CDR3 contains 15 residues. The CDR3 sequence: CASSPGTSGPYEQYF. CDR3 sequence (DNA): TGTGCCAGCTCACCCGGGACTAGCGGGCCCTACGAGCAGTACTTC.

J is TRBJ2-1 and V is TRBV27; 10 nucleotides agree with TRBD2. Germline CDR1 is MNHEY and CDR2 is SMNVEV (reference sequence). V was pared by 10 bases and J by 4 bases, with 13 bases of the junction left unmatched. This CDR3 has 16 amino acids. The CDR3 is CATLKTGTSEYNEQFF. CDR3 coding DNA: TGTGCCACCTTAAAAACCGGGACTAGCGAGTACAATGAGCAGTTCTTC.

V usage is TRBV2 and J usage is TRBJ1-5, with D hard to call. The CDR3 loop spans 14 amino acids. Germline V lookup: CDR1 SNHLY, CDR2 FYNNEI. Trimming removed 4 bases at V and 3 bases at J, with 10 bases between. This CDR3 is CASSGVEVNQPQHF. The CDR3 DNA reads as TGTGCCAGCAGTGGGGTGGAGGTCAATCAGCCCCAGCATTTT. Combining the CDR3 with reference TRBV2 and TRBJ1-5 gives the whole variable domain EPEVTQTPSHQVTQMGQEVILRCVPISNHLYFYWYRQILGQKVEFLVSFYNNEISEKSEIFDDQFSVERPDGSNFTLKIRSTKLEDSAMYFCASSGVEVNQPQHFGDGTRLSIL.

Here the CDR3 reads CAWTTGRYEQYF. DNA for the CDR3: TGTGCCTGGACCACAGGGAGATACGAGCAGTACTTC. This chain joins TRBV30 and TRBJ2-7; perhaps TRBD1 as D (6 bases). V lost 4 bases, J lost 4 bases, and 11 bases lay in between. There are 12 residues in the CDR3. Germline V gene data show CDR1 as GTSNPN and CDR2 as SVGIG (reference sequence).

The genes are TRBV29-1 and TRBJ2-1; no reliable D call. Germline V gene data show CDR1 as SQVTM and CDR2 as ANQGSEA. Trimming stripped 0 bases from V and 6 bases from J, with 6 bases between. This CDR3 is built from 12 residues. The CDR3 sequence: CSVEEGPNEQFF. The CDR3 DNA reads TGCAGCGTTGAAGAAGGACCCAATGAGCAGTTCTTC.

The gene calls are TRBV7-2 and TRBJ2-6; possibly TRBD1 for D (5 bases). The CDR3 totals 15 residues. CDR1 is SGHTA and CDR2 is FQGNSA in the germline V gene. Trimming took off 6 bases at V and 0 bases at J, with 9 bases between the two ends. CDR3 DNA: TGTGCCAGCAGGATGGACAACTCTGGGGCCAACGTCCTGACTTTC. It codes for CASRMDNSGANVLTF. The full variable domain, rest sourced from reference TRBV7-2 and TRBJ2-6, is GAGVSQSPSNKVTEKGKDVELRCDPISGHTALYWYRQSLGQGLEFLIYFQGNSAPDKSGLPSDRFSAERTGGSVSTLTIQRTQQEDSAVYLCASRMDNSGANVLTFGAGSRLTVL.

The chain couples TRBV5-1 to TRBJ2-1, with TRBD2 identical over 13 bases. CDR3 length: 16 residues. J gave up 7 bases and V 4 bases, and 8 bases lay outside the gene matches. The germline CDR1 and CDR2 sequences are SGHRS and YFSETQ. CDR3 nucleotide sequence: TGCGCCAGCAGCAGGGAGGGACTAGCGGGAAGTAATGAGCAGTTCTTC. As protein: CASSREGLAGSNEQFF.

This rearrangement joins TRBV7-2 to TRBJ2-5; 9 bases align to TRBD2. J gave up 5 bases and V 3 bases, and 4 bases lay outside the gene matches. Germline CDR1 and CDR2: SGHTA and FQGNSA. The CDR3 spans 14 residues. DNA for the CDR3: TGTGCCAGCAGCTTTATAGCGGGAGCTGAGACCCAGTACTTC. Protein: CASSFIAGAETQYF.

The chain employs TRBV19 and TRBJ2-3; D possibly matches TRBD1 or TRBD2 (5 bases each). This CDR3 comprises 15 residues. Germline values: CDR1 LNHDA, CDR2 SQIVND (reference sequence). V was pared by 2 bases and J by 3 bases, with 12 bases between. The CDR3 region is CASSINRRRTDTQYF. The DNA for the CDR3 is TGTGCCAGTAGTATAAACAGGAGGAGAACAGATACGCAGTATTTT. Full variable domain (remainder filled in from reference TRBV19 and TRBJ2-3): DGGITQSPKYLFRKEGQNVTLSCEQNLNHDAMYWYRQDPGQGLRLIYYSQIVNDFQKGDIAEGYSVSREKKESFPLTVTSAQKNPTAFYLCASSINRRRTDTQYFGPGTRLTVL.

This clone appeared a few times. The chain couples TRBV7-9 to TRBJ1-5, with TRBD1 matching over 8 bases. Unmatched junction bases numbered 7, after V lost 5 bases and J lost 4 bases. Looked up from germline, CDR1 is SEHNR and CDR2 is FQNEAQ (reference sequence). The length of the CDR3 is 15 residues. The DNA for the CDR3 is TGTGCCAGCAGCCCCGGACAGGGCAGTAATCAGCCCCAGCATTTT. Encoded protein: CASSPGQGSNQPQHF.

The rearrangement links TRBV2 to TRBJ2-2, with 9 bases that match TRBD2. V was clipped by 6 bases and J by 8 bases; unmatched bases: 16. This CDR3 is built from 17 residues. Germline CDR1 SNHLY, CDR2 FYNNEI. This chain's CDR3 is CASRASRAGGPKGELFF. CDR3 sequence (DNA): TGTGCCAGCAGGGCCTCCCGGGCGGGAGGGCCGAAAGGGGAGCTGTTTTTT.

V and J are TRBV23-1 and TRBJ2-3; the match to TRBD2 covers 12 bases. TRBV23-1 is designated an ORF whose function remains uncertain. The V segment lost 2 bases and the J segment 4 bases; nucleotides outside the gene matches: 13. This CDR3 region has 19 residues. CDR3: CASSQRGQRLAGDPDTQYF. In DNA form, the CDR3 reads TGCGCCAGCAGTCAAAGGGGACAGCGACTAGCGGGAGACCCAGATACGCAGTATTTT.

The CDR3 spells CASSGGGTATNEKLFF. Here the CDR3 DNA reads TGTGCCAGCAGTGGAGGAGGGACAGCAACTAATGAAAAACTGTTTTTT. This rearrangement joins TRBV6-1 to TRBJ1-4; 7 bases map to TRBD1. The V segment lost 4 bases and the J segment 0 bases; nucleotides outside the gene matches: 5. Germline V gene sequence: CDR1 MNHNS, CDR2 SASEGT. This CDR3 region has 16 residues.

The chain combines TRBV18 with TRBJ2-7; D gene uncertain. Germline assignment: CDR1 KGHSH and CDR2 LQKENI. The CDR3 is made up of 15 amino acids. The V gene lost 1 base and the J gene lost 0 bases, with 10 bases spanning the gap. CDR3 DNA: TGTGCCAGCTCACCACGGGCTGTAGGCTCCTACGAGCAGTACTTC. This codes for CASSPRAVGSYEQYF.

The chain has TRBV7-2 and TRBJ1-5, with TRBD1 as a possible D gene (6 bases). Trimming removed 6 bases from V and 0 bases from J, with 12 bases in between. This CDR3 contains 15 residues. Germline V gene lookup returns CDR1 SGHTA and CDR2 FQGNSA. CDR3 loop: CASSWDMTSNQPQHF. The CDR3 DNA reads as TGTGCCAGCAGTTGGGACATGACTAGCAATCAGCCCCAGCATTTT.

This chain joins TRBV27 and TRBJ2-5; 7 nucleotides match TRBD2. CDR1 and CDR2 from the germline V gene are MNHEY and SMNVEV (reference sequence). V shed 4 bases, J shed 3 bases, and the junction held 5 bases outside the gene matches. This CDR3 has 14 residues. CDR3 amino acids: CASSSTSAKETQYF. CDR3 nucleotide sequence: TGTGCCAGCAGTTCAACTAGCGCCAAAGAGACCCAGTACTTC.

The chain combines TRBV9 with TRBJ1-5; no clear D. The CDR3 is 15 residues long. Trimming shortened V by 4 bases and J by 2 bases, and 13 bases separated the two germline ends. CDR1 is SGDLS and CDR2 is YYNGEE in the germline V gene. CDR3 DNA sequence: TGTGCCAGCAGCCCCACCGGAGGAGGCAATCAGCCCCAGCATTTT. It yields the protein CASSPTGGGNQPQHF. Complete variable domain (other parts from reference TRBV9 and TRBJ1-5): DSGVTQTPKHLITATGQRVTLRCSPRSGDLSVYWYQQSLDQGLQFLIQYYNGEERAKGNILERFSAQQFPDLHSELNLSSLELGDSALYFCASSPTGGGNQPQHFGDGTRLSIL.

V usage is TRBV28 and J usage is TRBJ2-1; D gene ambiguous. The CDR3 spans 16 residues. Deletions cut 4 bases from V and 0 bases from J, with 13 bases between. Germline V gene lookup returns CDR1 MDHEN and CDR2 SYDVKM. The CDR3 sequence: CASSWALVASYNEQFF. Here the CDR3 DNA reads TGTGCCAGCAGTTGGGCCCTCGTGGCCTCCTACAATGAGCAGTTCTTC.

The V call is TRBV23-1, the J call TRBJ1-2; D not certain. TRBV23-1 is identified as an open reading frame with a role that is uncertain. The CDR3 has 16 residues. The V and J ends lost 2 bases and 0 bases respectively, with 13 bases between them. The CDR3 loop reads CASSQPALSPNYGYTF. CDR3 nucleotides: TGCGCCAGCAGTCAACCCGCCCTCTCTCCTAACTATGGCTACACCTTC.

The CDR3 DNA follows: TGTGCCAGCAATACAGGGAGCCTATCCTACGAGCAGTACTTC. As protein: CASNTGSLSYEQYF. The J gene is TRBJ2-7, the V gene TRBV6-1; possibly TRBD1 for D (6 bases). CDR3 length equals 14 residues. V lost 7 bases and J 1 base, leaving 14 bases between the germline ends. CDR1 is MNHNS and CDR2 is SASEGT in the germline V gene.

This chain connects TRBV11-2 to TRBJ2-7; TRBD2 aligns across 8 bases. Germline lookup yields CDR1 SGHAT and CDR2 FQNNGV. The CDR3 is made up of 17 amino acids. V lost 5 bases, J lost 1 base, and 13 bases stayed unmatched. CDR3 nucleotide sequence: TGTGCCAGCAGCCTACGACTTCCGGGAGGGGGATCCTACGAGCAGTACTTC. It is translated as CASSLRLPGGGSYEQYF. The full variable domain, in which reference TRBV11-2 and TRBJ2-7 provide the parts outside the CDR3, is EAGVAQSPRYKIIEKRQSVAFWCNPISGHATLYWYQQILGQGPKLLIQFQNNGVVDDSQLPKDRFSAERLKGVDSTLKIQPAKLEDSAVYLCASSLRLPGGGSYEQYFGPGTRLTVT.

J is TRBJ1-2 and V is TRBV19; perhaps TRBD1 as D (6 bases). The CDR3 sequence is 15 residues long. CDR1 is LNHDA and CDR2 is SQIVND in the germline V gene (reference sequence). V was shortened by 4 bases and J by 4 bases, with 16 bases between the two germline ends. As DNA, the CDR3 is TGTGCCAGTAGTACCCCAATAGGGGGGGTCTATGGCTACACCTTC. It yields the protein CASSTPIGGVYGYTF.

V usage is TRBV9 and J usage is TRBJ2-1, with TRBD2 as a possible D gene (6 bases). The CDR3 is 15 amino acids. The germline gives CDR1 SGDLS, CDR2 YYNGEE. V was cut by 5 bases and J by 2 bases, with 14 bases left in between. The CDR3 spells CASSRAGTPYNEQFF. The DNA of the CDR3 is TGTGCCAGCAGTCGAGCGGGTACACCCTACAATGAGCAGTTCTTC.